This TCR beta chain was sequenced for a study of technical replicates of blood from four donors. Here immunoSEQ multiplex PCR was the method, and the copy in TCRdb shows in-frame clones only, minus some. This table has approximately 81,000 clones, approximately 94% appearing once. Germline CDR1 and CDR2: SGHDT and YYEEEE. This CDR3 has 14 amino acids. J gave up 6 bases and V 5 bases, and 9 bases lay outside the gene matches. Sequencing was carried out using T cells isolated from PBMCs. This TCR derives from a human donor in good health. The J gene is TRBJ1-1, the V gene TRBV5-6, with 8 positions matching TRBD1. The CDR3 DNA sequence: TGTGCCAGCAGGGAGTCGGACAGGGAAGCTGAAGCTTTCTTT. It yields the protein CASRESDREAEAFF.